The TCR beta chain described here comes from a study of identical twins. TCRdb re-called the 5' RACE reads with MiXCR, one entry per CDR3 protein. The table records under 900,000 distinct CDR3 sequences, roughly 12% of them present only once. There are 12 residues in the CDR3. Looked up from germline, CDR1 is DFQATT and CDR2 is SNEGSKA (reference sequence). V lost 3 bases to trimming and J lost 6 bases, with 9 bases between them. These same data were also listed under a study on yellow fever vaccine responses in identical twins.

The source of this sequence is a woman younger than 30 in good health. Sequencing used PBMCs. The rearrangement joins TRBV20-1 to TRBJ2-1, with D hard to call. CDR3 sequence reads: CSASPWLNEQFF. The CDR3, as DNA: TGCAGTGCTAGTCCTTGGCTCAATGAGCAGTTCTTC.